The next 2 T cell receptor beta chains were all read from a single sample in a study of blood T cells in healthy people across ages. Primed by a sample-barcoded 5' primer and a J-beta primer mix, a second PCR proceeded for about 7 to 11 cycles. TCRdb called the 5' RACE reads again in MiXCR, with one record for every CDR3 protein. In the table there are fewer than 700,000 distinct CDR3 sequences, more than 45% of which are singletons. Sequencing was carried out using blood. Receptors were obtained from a man aged 80 or over in good health.

CDR3 coding DNA: TGTGCCAGCAGTCATCGCAGGGGCGAAAACATTCAGTACTTC. Its translation: CASSHRRGENIQYF. The chain employs TRBV7-2 and TRBJ2-7; tentatively, D is TRBD1 (6 bases). The tail of the sequence fits TRBJ2-4 better, so the J call may be wrong. The CDR3 is 14 residues long. Germline loops: CDR1 SGHTA, CDR2 FQGNSA.

This clonotype occurred a few times. The chain is built from TRBV29-1 and TRBJ1-2; 7 bases are a match to TRBD1. The CDR3 is made up of 12 amino acids. CDR1 is SQVTM, CDR2 ANQGSEA, per germline. Unmatched junction bases numbered 3, after V lost 3 bases and J lost 5 bases. For the CDR3, the DNA is TGCAGCGTTGACAGGGGGAGGTATGGCTACACCTTC. This gives the protein CSVDRGRYGYTF.